This T cell receptor beta chain was retrieved from a study of shared T cell receptors in the human thymus (dated by TCRdb to the early 2020s). Study-wide context: The study examined how self-reactive, shared T-cell receptor alpha chains are generated in the human thymus.

V has 2 bases trimmed and J has 4 bases trimmed; junction bases matching no gene number 6. CDR1 and CDR2 are read off the germline V gene as MGHRA and YSYEKL. Inclusive of the bounding cysteine and phenylalanine, the CDR3 is 15 residues long. Of the read, only the CDR3 DNA is kept; its 45 bases are in frame from base 1. Comments on this clone: Its binding antigen is unknown. Base qualities are not provided; no much larger clone lies one nucleotide away.

Library construction relied on the immunoSEQ multiplex PCR assay. TCRdb took over this immuneACCESS table, retaining in-frame rearrangements with V and J assigned. Such tables are incomplete; in checked studies, under half of the missing clones stem from an unresolved V gene, and the remainder is unexplained. This sample is represented by hundreds of thousands of clones; 88% of them were singletons. Jointly, the top ten make up about 0.01% of the sample. This sample was also put to use in a study of human thymus T cells. The second paper further reports: In Finland, the donors were immunologically healthy infants who were having open corrective cardiac surgery for congenital heart defects. Thymus tissue was obtained as surgical resects removed during corrective cardiac surgery. Biased V and J gene segment usage appeared to be present in both thymic and peripheral blood repertoires. According to the related research, thymic TCR repertoires were highly overlapping among unrelated individuals. TCR alpha and beta repertoires from roughly 8 infant thymus samples and a few related peripheral blood samples were characterized in the study. Donor ages ranged from roughly 6 to 250 days, and the cohort comprised 5 to 7 male and a couple of female infants. Thymocytes were released mechanically from tissue and stored at -70 °C as pellets of about 10-34 million cells. Genomic DNA was extracted from frozen cell pellets with a QIAsymphony instrument. The immunoSEQ multiplex PCR assay was used to amplify the TCRB and TCRAD loci from a standardized quantity of quality-controlled genomic DNA. The V(D)J region was spanned by amplicons of a length sufficient to cover the CDR3 and to identify V and J genes. Amplicon sequencing was performed on an Illumina platform through the commercial immunoSEQ service. Primer bias and sequencing errors were corrected as previously described, and TCRAD and TCRB were defined on the basis of the IMGT database. The repertoires were analysed using immunoSEQ Analyzer 3.0 and VDJTools for basic statistics, V/J segment usage, diversity estimates, rarefaction and pairwise overlap. Chao1, ChaoE, Efron-Thisted, Shannon and inverse Simpson indices were used to estimate diversity, which was also estimated on datasets down-sampled to the smallest sample. Repertoire overlap was determined by strict matching of CDR3 nucleotide sequence, V gene and J gene, and Jaccard-based multidimensional scaling clustering was applied. On average, thymus samples gave about 750,000 unique TCRB clonotypes, whereas blood samples gave around 80,000.

The clonotype originates from a boy under three years old with a congenital heart defect. Donor details come from another sample of the same person, matched by shared clones. Sequencing was carried out using thymocytes. The rearrangement combines TRBV4-1 with TRBJ2-5, with 8 junctional bases fitting TRBD2. The DNA reads TGCGCCAGCAGCCAATTAGCGGGGACCTCAGAGACCCAGTACTTC. Its protein is CASSQLAGTSETQYF.